This T cell receptor beta chain is from a study of cytomegalovirus exposure and HLA in healthy donors (dated by TCRdb to about 2017). Looking at the study overall: According to an earlier analysis of several hundred of the donors, 150 million to 200 million T cells yielded 120 million or so unique TCR beta sequences and approximately 280 Gb of sequence data. An early release covering roughly 580 HLA-typed donors comprised about 300 gigabases of sequencing data and around 86 million unique TCR sequences. Of the roughly 410 genotyped donors, approximately 80% were placed in the genetic ancestry cluster associated with self-reported Caucasian donors. The aim of the study was to test whether cataloging public T cell receptors could identify signatures of past pathogen exposure. Using immunosequencing, the study profiled T cell repertoires from some 670 subjects and related those repertoires to cytomegalovirus serostatus. Along with the roughly 670-subject first cohort, a separate validation cohort of over a hundred different subjects was used. To predict cytomegalovirus infection status, the study combined high-throughput TCR immunosequencing, statistical association of individual TCRs with disease status, and machine learning. In a later analysis, previously published TCR beta repertoires from 666 donors were re-analyzed and high-resolution HLA genotyping was added so that TCR occurrence patterns could be studied. Rather than drawing on any new phenotypic data, the later analysis identified candidate immune exposures from TCR beta sequences and the way those sequences occurred across donors. To decide whether each TCR beta V gene segment behaved as functional or pseudogenic, an earlier analysis of fewer than 750 of the donors relied on high-throughput TCR beta sequencing. Donor age, sex, ethnicity and CMV serostatus were compiled alongside the repertoire data. A later genetic analysis used genome-wide SNP genotypes for about 60% of the roughly 700 donors, treating that subset as a discovery cohort. Every repertoire in the discovery cohort had been generated on one and the same sequencing platform. HLA typing covered class I and class II loci at four-digit resolution. The number of typed donors differed by locus: roughly 629-640 for A, B, C, DRB1 and DQB1; approximately 520 for DQA1; 600 to 610 for DPA1; and approximately 450 for DPB1. Several DR-DQ haplotypes were handled as single units for association and clustering, since linkage in the cohort was strong. Across around 400 genotyped donors of the cohort, an average of about 240,000 unique TCR beta nucleotide sequences per donor were sequenced, and 15% to 20% of those sequences were non-productive. Results and caveats for the whole study, not just this receptor: A further reported finding was that TCR beta sequences accurately predicted the HLA-A and HLA-B alleles for most subjects in the first cohort. Roughly uniform sequencing depth across donors was assumed in presence/absence analyses, although this assumption may not hold. Compared with equally common non-associated chains, HLA-associated TCR beta chains in a later analysis were more clonally expanded and had lower generation probabilities. An earlier analysis of some 560 of the donors showed that most TCR beta V segments appeared in productive rearrangements either about 90% or about 30% of the time, which broadly matched IMGT annotations. Some IMGT-functional V segments, including TRBV6-2 and TRBV6-3, could not be told apart with the 87-base-pair reads, so those segments were excluded. HLA typing was unavailable for some donors at each locus, so association tests used only the typed subset. In a later analysis, most CMV-associated TCR beta chains were found to appear HLA-restricted, with HLA associations seemingly driven largely by CMV exposure. A later analysis reported that several top co-occurrence clusters appeared linked to parvovirus B19, influenza, CMV and Epstein-Barr virus. In both the original and validation cohorts, the classifier was reported to diagnose cytomegalovirus status with high specificity and sensitivity. Immune exposure information for the cohort was limited to CMV serostatus. This cohort had only TCR beta chains sequenced, and the lack of alpha or paired-chain data limited which features could be detected. The authors suggested that the approach could potentially be extended to other disease states and immunological phenotypes. In a later genetic analysis, fewer N-insertions in productive TCRs were reported among donors in an Asian-associated ancestry cluster than the approximately 710-donor mean. The study gave a list of 150 to 200 TCR beta chains associated with cytomegalovirus. V-gene and J-gene trimming of TCR beta chains was associated with a missense DCLRE1C variant in a later genetic analysis, and the association was replicated in an independent cohort. Most TCR sequences were observed very rarely across donors, whereas some public TCRs were present in many individuals. Roughly 17 rarely observed V segments, including chromosome 9 orphons, were excluded from the earlier analysis of 550 to 700 of the donors because counts were too low. Strong co-occurrence of HLA alleles, especially DR and DQ, made assigning TCR associations to individual alleles difficult. Specific HLA alleles were associated with some 15,000 TCR beta sequences at a false discovery rate of 0.05 in a later analysis. The sequencing pipeline was judged likely to have produced a cluster of highly shared sequence variants as a technical artifact. A later analysis found that TCR association rates varied across HLA loci, with DRB1 alleles showing the most associated TCRs and HLA-C alleles the fewest. In vitro tests confirmed that a few of the cytomegalovirus-associated TCR beta chains recognize cytomegalovirus antigens. Linkage disequilibrium might explain the correlated functional status among segregating V segments, but an unknown experimental factor could not be excluded.

V was cut back by 8 bases and J by 4 bases, leaving a gap of 12 bases between them. CDR1 ENHRY and CDR2 SYGVKD were looked up in the germline V gene. Counted from cysteine to phenylalanine, this CDR3 has 14 amino acids. Here the CDR3 DNA is all that survives: 42 bases in frame from base 1. The cohort was made up of approximately 670 healthy bone marrow donors. At the time of sampling, all cohort members were nominally healthy, though unrecorded immune exposures were likely present. The donor was CMV seropositive and was included in the group of 290 or so seropositive cohort members. Each donor provided a peripheral blood sample, and peripheral blood mononuclear cells were used for TCR beta sequencing. The Qiagen DNeasy Blood Extraction Kit was used to extract genomic DNA from the blood cell samples. With regard to this clone: Its antigen is still unknown. Qualities for individual bases were not recorded, and no much larger clone is one base off.

Library method: the immunoSEQ multiplex PCR assay. For the multiplex PCR, a mixture combining 60 forward primers for TCR Vbeta segments and 13 reverse primers for TCR Jbeta segments was used. Amplification of the CDR3 region of rearranged TCR beta genes was performed with a multiplex PCR assay on genomic DNA. The Illumina HiSeq System was used to sequence the amplified TCR beta libraries as 87-base-pair reads. The authors processed their data as follows. In a later analysis, roughly 80 million unique TCR beta chains were counted across the roughly 610 repertoires, and about 9.9 million of these chains were shared by at least two donors. A nearest-neighbor algorithm error-corrected the raw reads and collapsed the reads into unique sequences, merging closely related sequences to remove PCR and sequencing errors. V, D and J gene segments were assigned by aligning CDR3 sequences to IMGT reference sequences. For a sequence to be retained, at least a six-nucleotide match to both a V gene segment and a J gene segment was required. Rearrangements were classified as productive when the CDR3 lacked stop codons and remained in frame with V and J, and all other rearrangements were classified as non-productive. CDR3 was defined according to IMGT convention as the region running from the second conserved V-encoded cysteine to the conserved J-encoded phenylalanine. The earlier analysis of some 550 of the donors excluded any sequence lacking an unambiguous match to a single V gene segment. In an earlier analysis of approximately 560 of the donors, a V segment was called functional when productive rearrangements were above 56.7%, and segregating when the standard deviation between donors exceeded 5%. A statistical classification framework was built for diagnosing cytomegalovirus status from the catalog of TCR beta chain sequences. A later analysis assigned V and J genes by comparing TCR nucleotide sequences with IMGT/GENE-DB human TR gene sequences. A later analysis assigned CDR3 sequences and most-parsimonious VDJ recombination scenarios with the TCRdist pipeline. In a later analysis, each TCR beta chain was defined by its CDR3 amino acid sequence together with its V-gene family, and reads lacking a unique V-gene family were excluded. In a later analysis, a few hundred highly shared, low-generation-probability nucleotide sequences were removed to address suspected cross-contamination and a sequencing artifact. For each public chain, a later analysis derived a clonal expansion index from normalized ranks of inferred template counts within each repertoire. In a later analysis, generation probabilities were computed with a VDJ recombination model fitted to out-of-frame rearrangements, and the resulting probabilities were checked against IGoR. A later analysis scored TCR-TCR, TCR-HLA and TCR-CMV co-occurrence with hypergeometric tests, applying a repertoire-size bias correction to TCR pairs. To estimate false discovery rates, a later analysis permuted the HLA or CMV assignments 20 times. In a later analysis, co-occurring TCRs were grouped using DBSCAN, and TCRdist sequence similarity was added for clustering within HLA-allele-positive subsets. Repertoires with fewer than 30,000 or more than 120,000 public chains were left out of co-occurrence clustering, as were a handful of repertoires with anomalous nucleotide sharing. The table was pulled from immuneACCESS by TCRdb, which kept in-frame rearrangements only. Such tables lose some clones; where checked, under half of the loss comes from unresolved V genes, and the rest has no known cause. That table furnishes V, J and clone size, whereas the DNA furnished D and trimming. The sample yields approximately 97,000 clones; approximately 80% were counted once. The ten largest clones add up to approximately 3.4% of the sample.

The chain links TRBV10-3 with TRBJ1-6; the D gene identity is not certain. The TCR sequence derives from a male donor in good health and CMV-seropositive. Sequenced material: PBMCs. The CDR3 is CAIERSEYNSPLHF. The bases read TGTGCCATCGAGAGGAGTGAGTATAATTCACCCCTCCACTTT.